The rows below give T cell receptor beta chains drawn from one sample of a study of T cells after yellow fever vaccination. TCRdb analysed the 5' RACE reads with MiXCR anew, one entry per CDR3 protein. Seen here are 550,000 or so distinct CDR3 sequences, 19% observed once, and the top ten hold roughly an eighth. The input for sequencing was PBMCs, taken 15 days after the yellow fever booster vaccination. The receptors stem from a man between 25 and 39 years old who received the YFV17D yellow fever vaccine. CDR3s include the opening cysteine and the closing phenylalanine or tryptophan. The D gene is left open where the match is weak. Clone size is not always given. Where it is, it says once, few, many or a class for expanded clones.

V gene: TRBV15; D gene: TRBD2; J gene: TRBJ2-1; clone size: NA; CDR3 protein: CATSRDSRRGNEQFF; CDR3 DNA: TGTGCCACCAGCAGAGACTCTCGGCGGGGGAATGAGCAGTTCTTC
V gene: TRBV20-1; D gene: NA; J gene: TRBJ2-3; clone size: few; CDR3 protein: CSARTGFLTDTQYF; CDR3 DNA: TGCAGTGCTAGAACAGGGTTTTTAACAGATACGCAGTATTTT
V gene: TRBV5-1; D gene: TRBD2; J gene: TRBJ2-1; clone size: few; CDR3 protein: CASTAQTSGPNEQFF; CDR3 DNA: TGCGCCAGTACAGCTCAAACTAGCGGCCCTAATGAGCAGTTCTTC
V gene: TRBV4-3; D gene: NA; J gene: TRBJ2-7; clone size: few; CDR3 protein: CASSQDPGTSRREQYF; CDR3 DNA: TGCGCCAGCAGCCAAGATCCCGGCACTAGCCGGCGCGAGCAGTACTTC
V gene: TRBV19; D gene: NA; J gene: TRBJ2-6; clone size: NA; CDR3 protein: CASTNRRQGSGANVLTF; CDR3 DNA: TGTGCCAGCACTAATCGTCGTCAGGGTTCTGGGGCCAACGTCCTGACTTTC
V gene: TRBV18; D gene: NA; J gene: TRBJ2-6; clone size: NA; CDR3 protein: CASSPGAAGANVLTF; CDR3 DNA: TGTGCCAGCTCACCAGGGGCGGCTGGGGCCAACGTCCTGACTTTC
V gene: TRBV6-2/TRBV6-3; D gene: NA; J gene: TRBJ2-7; clone size: NA; CDR3 protein: CASRLPSYEQYF; CDR3 DNA: TGTGCCAGCCGGCTACCCTCCTACGAGCAGTACTTC
V gene: TRBV7-8; D gene: TRBD2; J gene: TRBJ2-7; clone size: NA; CDR3 protein: CASSLGPLAGGYEQYF; CDR3 DNA: TGTGCCAGCAGCTTAGGTCCCCTAGCGGGAGGCTACGAGCAGTACTTC
V gene: TRBV18; D gene: NA; J gene: TRBJ2-7; clone size: NA; CDR3 protein: CASSPRGFPYEQYF; CDR3 DNA: TGTGCCAGCTCACCACGGGGATTCCCCTACGAGCAGTACTTC
V gene: TRBV20-1; D gene: TRBD2; J gene: TRBJ2-7; clone size: few; CDR3 protein: CSASNLGGSMTYEQYF; CDR3 DNA: TGCAGTGCTAGTAACCTGGGCGGGAGTATGACCTACGAGCAGTACTTC
V gene: TRBV15; D gene: NA; J gene: TRBJ2-6; clone size: NA; CDR3 protein: CATSLSIGNSGANVLTF; CDR3 DNA: TGTGCCACCAGCCTATCCATAGGGAACTCTGGGGCCAACGTCCTGACTTTC
V gene: TRBV7-2; D gene: NA; J gene: TRBJ2-1; clone size: many; CDR3 protein: CASSLARGSYNEQFF; CDR3 DNA: TGTGCCAGCAGCTTAGCGAGGGGGAGTTACAATGAGCAGTTCTTC
V gene: TRBV10-3; D gene: NA; J gene: TRBJ2-6; clone size: few; CDR3 protein: CAISESRPGANVLTF; CDR3 DNA: TGTGCCATCAGTGAGTCCAGACCTGGGGCCAACGTCCTGACTTTC
V gene: TRBV7-9; D gene: NA; J gene: TRBJ2-1; clone size: few; CDR3 protein: CASSLGWGRGFNEQFF; CDR3 DNA: TGTGCCAGCAGCTTAGGCTGGGGCCGGGGGTTCAATGAGCAGTTCTTC
V gene: TRBV20-1; D gene: NA; J gene: TRBJ2-5; clone size: few; CDR3 protein: CSARVLAQETQYF; CDR3 DNA: TGCAGTGCTAGAGTTCTAGCCCAAGAGACCCAGTACTTC
V gene: TRBV6-2/TRBV6-3; D gene: NA; J gene: TRBJ2-1; clone size: few; CDR3 protein: CASSSVLTQGEQFF; CDR3 DNA: TGTGCCAGCAGTTCCGTCCTGACCCAGGGCGAGCAGTTCTTC
V gene: TRBV20-1; D gene: NA; J gene: TRBJ2-3; clone size: NA; CDR3 protein: CSAEGADTQYF; CDR3 DNA: TGCAGTGCAGAGGGTGCAGATACGCAGTATTTT
V gene: TRBV11-2; D gene: NA; J gene: TRBJ2-4; clone size: few; CDR3 protein: CASSLGVVGSRAKNIQYF; CDR3 DNA: TGTGCCAGCAGCTTAGGGGTGGTAGGGAGTCGAGCCAAAAACATTCAGTACTTC
V gene: TRBV7-9; D gene: TRBD2; J gene: TRBJ2-1; clone size: NA; CDR3 protein: CAGILAGDNEQFF; CDR3 DNA: TGTGCCGGGATACTAGCGGGAGACAATGAGCAGTTCTTC
V gene: TRBV7-8; D gene: TRBD2; J gene: TRBJ2-7; clone size: NA; CDR3 protein: CASSRPSGGYEQYF; CDR3 DNA: TGTGCCAGCAGCCGACCTAGCGGAGGATACGAGCAGTACTTC
V gene: TRBV11-2; D gene: NA; J gene: TRBJ1-2; clone size: NA; CDR3 protein: CASSLSPGLSYGYTF; CDR3 DNA: TGTGCCAGCAGCTTATCCCCCGGCCTCAGCTATGGCTACACCTTC
V gene: TRBV27; D gene: NA; J gene: TRBJ1-5; clone size: few; CDR3 protein: CASSIQGGPQHF; CDR3 DNA: TGTGCCAGCAGTATCCAGGGTGGGCCCCAGCATTTT
V gene: TRBV6-2/TRBV6-3; D gene: NA; J gene: TRBJ2-7; clone size: NA; CDR3 protein: CASSPRASISPYEQYF; CDR3 DNA: TGTGCCAGCAGCCCCCGGGCCAGCATATCCCCCTACGAGCAGTACTTC
V gene: TRBV5-1; D gene: NA; J gene: TRBJ2-1; clone size: NA; CDR3 protein: CASSLGGTPSSYNEQFF; CDR3 DNA: TGCGCCAGCAGCTTGGGCGGGACACCCAGCTCCTACAATGAGCAGTTCTTC
V gene: TRBV27; D gene: TRBD2; J gene: TRBJ2-5; clone size: NA; CDR3 protein: CASSVSGRPQETQYF; CDR3 DNA: TGTGCCAGCAGTGTTAGCGGGAGGCCCCAAGAGACCCAGTACTTC
V gene: TRBV27; D gene: NA; J gene: TRBJ1-1; clone size: few; CDR3 protein: CASSPLIGLGTEAFF; CDR3 DNA: TGTGCCAGCAGTCCACTAATCGGGTTAGGCACTGAAGCTTTCTTT
V gene: TRBV3-1; D gene: NA; J gene: TRBJ1-1; clone size: NA; CDR3 protein: CASSQGYRENTEAFF; CDR3 DNA: TGTGCCAGCAGCCAAGGGTATCGGGAGAACACTGAAGCTTTCTTT
V gene: TRBV20-1; D gene: NA; J gene: TRBJ2-7; clone size: NA; CDR3 protein: CSAWRGEGSYEQYF; CDR3 DNA: TGCAGTGCCTGGAGGGGCGAGGGCTCCTACGAGCAGTACTTC
V gene: TRBV29-1; D gene: NA; J gene: TRBJ2-2; clone size: NA; CDR3 protein: CSVEEGLNTGELFF; CDR3 DNA: TGCAGCGTTGAGGAAGGGCTGAACACCGGGGAGCTGTTTTTT
V gene: TRBV4-2; D gene: NA; J gene: TRBJ2-1; clone size: few; CDR3 protein: CASSQVVGRRDTVPMRQFF; CDR3 DNA: TGTGCCAGCAGCCAAGTTGTCGGTAGAAGGGACACCGTCCCGATGCGGCAGTTCTTC
V gene: TRBV5-6; D gene: NA; J gene: TRBJ2-5; clone size: few; CDR3 protein: CASSLGSVTGETQYF; CDR3 DNA: TGTGCCAGCAGCTTGGGGTCCGTGACAGGAGAGACCCAGTACTTC
V gene: TRBV21-1; D gene: NA; J gene: TRBJ2-7; clone size: once; CDR3 protein: CASSRSYEPYF; CDR3 DNA: TGTGCCAGCAGCAGGAGCTACGAGCCGTACTTC
V gene: TRBV20-1; D gene: NA; J gene: TRBJ1-5; clone size: NA; CDR3 protein: CSASLPKGHQPQHF; CDR3 DNA: TGCAGTGCTAGTTTACCCAAAGGCCATCAGCCCCAGCATTTT
V gene: TRBV5-1; D gene: TRBD2; J gene: TRBJ2-3; clone size: NA; CDR3 protein: CASSLDPRVAGTDTQYF; CDR3 DNA: TGCGCCAGCAGCTTGGACCCGAGAGTAGCGGGAACAGATACGCAGTATTTT
V gene: TRBV20-1; D gene: TRBD1; J gene: TRBJ2-7; clone size: few; CDR3 protein: CSAPRGDRGHREQYF; CDR3 DNA: TGCAGTGCCCCCAGGGGGGACAGGGGACACCGCGAGCAGTACTTC
V gene: TRBV27; D gene: NA; J gene: TRBJ2-1; clone size: NA; CDR3 protein: CASSGPSLYNEQFF; CDR3 DNA: TGTGCCAGCAGTGGGCCTAGCCTCTACAATGAGCAGTTCTTC
V gene: TRBV5-1; D gene: NA; J gene: TRBJ2-1; clone size: few; CDR3 protein: CASSLDRQGYNEQFF; CDR3 DNA: TGCGCCAGCAGCTTGGACCGCCAGGGTTACAATGAGCAGTTCTTC
V gene: TRBV29-1; D gene: NA; J gene: TRBJ2-7; clone size: NA; CDR3 protein: CSVERLYEQYF; CDR3 DNA: TGCAGCGTAGAGCGACTCTACGAGCAGTACTTC
V gene: TRBV20-1; D gene: TRBD2; J gene: TRBJ2-7; clone size: NA; CDR3 protein: CCASHRGTSGRAGSSYEQYF; CDR3 DNA: TGCTGTGCTAGTCATAGGGGGACTAGCGGGAGGGCCGGTTCTTCCTACGAGCAGTACTTC
V gene: TRBV5-1; D gene: TRBD2; J gene: TRBJ2-1; clone size: many; CDR3 protein: CASSRAGGSYNEQFF; CDR3 DNA: TGCGCCAGCAGCCGAGCGGGGGGCTCCTACAATGAGCAGTTCTTC
V gene: TRBV7-7; D gene: TRBD1; J gene: TRBJ2-1; clone size: few; CDR3 protein: CASSQRQGARNEQFF; CDR3 DNA: TGTGCTAGCAGCCAGAGACAGGGGGCGCGGAATGAGCAGTTCTTC
V gene: TRBV6-6; D gene: TRBD1; J gene: TRBJ2-7; clone size: NA; CDR3 protein: CASRKTGDDEQYF; CDR3 DNA: TGTGCCAGCCGAAAGACAGGGGATGACGAGCAGTACTTC
V gene: TRBV4-2; D gene: NA; J gene: TRBJ2-4; clone size: few; CDR3 protein: CASSQDRDDIQYF; CDR3 DNA: TGTGCCAGCAGCCAAGACAGGGACGACATTCAGTACTTC
V gene: TRBV7-2; D gene: TRBD2; J gene: TRBJ2-4; clone size: once; CDR3 protein: CASSLAGVAGGQNIQYF; CDR3 DNA: TGTGCCAGCAGCTTAGCGGGGGTAGCGGGAGGGCAAAACATTCAGTACTTC
V gene: TRBV20-1; D gene: TRBD2; J gene: TRBJ2-3; clone size: few; CDR3 protein: CSAQRTSGDTQYF; CDR3 DNA: TGCAGTGCTCAACGGACTAGTGGGGATACGCAGTATTTT
V gene: TRBV7-9; D gene: NA; J gene: TRBJ2-2; clone size: few; CDR3 protein: CASRNAATGELFF; CDR3 DNA: TGTGCCAGCAGAAACGCCGCGACCGGGGAGCTGTTTTTT
V gene: TRBV15; D gene: TRBD2; J gene: TRBJ2-3; clone size: few; CDR3 protein: CATSIASGRARDTQYF; CDR3 DNA: TGTGCCACCAGCATTGCCAGCGGGAGGGCCAGAGATACGCAGTATTTT
V gene: TRBV12-3/TRBV12-4; D gene: NA; J gene: TRBJ2-1; clone size: NA; CDR3 protein: CASREESNEQFF; CDR3 DNA: TGTGCCAGCAGGGAGGAGAGCAATGAGCAGTTCTTC
V gene: TRBV5-1; D gene: TRBD2; J gene: TRBJ2-3; clone size: few; CDR3 protein: CASSWRGDNTDTQYF; CDR3 DNA: TGCGCCAGCAGCTGGCGGGGGGATAACACAGATACGCAGTATTTT
V gene: TRBV7-2; D gene: NA; J gene: TRBJ2-1; clone size: once; CDR3 protein: CASSLKVLREQFF; CDR3 DNA: TGTGCCAGCAGCTTGAAGGTACTCCGTGAGCAGTTCTTC
V gene: TRBV7-9; D gene: NA; J gene: TRBJ2-3; clone size: few; CDR3 protein: CASSLPQDRTDTQYF; CDR3 DNA: TGTGCCAGCAGCTTACCACAGGACCGCACAGATACGCAGTATTTT
V gene: TRBV4-3; D gene: NA; J gene: TRBJ2-7; clone size: NA; CDR3 protein: CASRAGEGHAYEQYF; CDR3 DNA: TGCGCCAGCAGGGCTGGTGAGGGCCATGCCTACGAGCAGTACTTC